A selection of T cell receptor beta chains follows, all from one sample in a study of T-cell reconstitution after alpha-beta-depleted transplantation in children. A single record per CDR3 protein comes from TCRdb applying MiXCR to the PCR reads. The sample carries about a million distinct CDR3 sequences, roughly 29% recorded once. The sequences come from PBMCs, mostly from graft donor cells, collected 360 days after TCRalphabeta/CD19-depleted stem cell transplant. The receptors derive from a boy in the first two years of life who had a stem cell transplant for SCID, so the T cells may come from the graft donor. Both conserved end residues are part of each CDR3. The order of the fields is CDR3 protein, V gene, CDR3 length, J gene, D gene. A D gene is named only where the DNA matches it firmly.

cdr3_aa: CASSPPRVQANYGYTF
v_call: TRBV18
cdr3_length: 16
j_call: TRBJ1-2
d_call: .

cdr3_aa: CASSPMGIPYEQYF
v_call: TRBV5-1
cdr3_length: 14
j_call: TRBJ2-7
d_call: .

cdr3_aa: CASRYGTGSGETQYF
v_call: TRBV6-5
cdr3_length: 15
j_call: TRBJ2-5
d_call: TRBD1

cdr3_aa: CATSRSSREGEKLFF
v_call: TRBV15
cdr3_length: 15
j_call: TRBJ1-4
d_call: .

cdr3_aa: CASSLVAGAGNEQFF
v_call: TRBV5-4
cdr3_length: 15
j_call: TRBJ2-1
d_call: TRBD2

cdr3_aa: CASSKTPRGDTIYF
v_call: TRBV9
cdr3_length: 14
j_call: TRBJ1-3
d_call: .

cdr3_aa: CASSPFPEGNGYTF
v_call: TRBV5-1
cdr3_length: 14
j_call: TRBJ1-2
d_call: .

cdr3_aa: CATSPSGPADTQYF
v_call: TRBV15
cdr3_length: 14
j_call: TRBJ2-3
d_call: .

cdr3_aa: CASSYQPGQPQHF
v_call: TRBV6-5
cdr3_length: 13
j_call: TRBJ1-5
d_call: .

cdr3_aa: CASSLMFGGLAGELFF
v_call: TRBV7-3
cdr3_length: 16
j_call: TRBJ2-2
d_call: TRBD2

cdr3_aa: CSGPAPGGSKNIQYF
v_call: TRBV20-1
cdr3_length: 15
j_call: TRBJ2-4
d_call: .

cdr3_aa: CASSFYKTQGSNEQFF
v_call: TRBV5-1
cdr3_length: 16
j_call: TRBJ2-1
d_call: TRBD1

cdr3_aa: CSARLGGGNTIYF
v_call: TRBV20-1
cdr3_length: 13
j_call: TRBJ1-3
d_call: .

cdr3_aa: CASSPSGAGELFF
v_call: TRBV14
cdr3_length: 13
j_call: TRBJ2-2
d_call: .

cdr3_aa: CAIMGDLWNQPQHF
v_call: TRBV10-3
cdr3_length: 14
j_call: TRBJ1-5
d_call: .

cdr3_aa: CASTYWQGGLGEQFF
v_call: TRBV12-3/TRBV12-4
cdr3_length: 15
j_call: TRBJ2-1
d_call: .

cdr3_aa: CSARGSKVYEQYF
v_call: TRBV20-1
cdr3_length: 13
j_call: TRBJ2-7
d_call: .

cdr3_aa: CASSGGQGSTGELFF
v_call: TRBV18
cdr3_length: 15
j_call: TRBJ2-2
d_call: TRBD1

cdr3_aa: CAISPGSRTDTQYF
v_call: TRBV10-3
cdr3_length: 14
j_call: TRBJ2-3
d_call: .

cdr3_aa: CASSPRRAYEQYF
v_call: TRBV7-3
cdr3_length: 13
j_call: TRBJ2-7
d_call: .

cdr3_aa: CASSYSGLANDEQFF
v_call: TRBV6-2/TRBV6-3
cdr3_length: 15
j_call: TRBJ2-1
d_call: TRBD2

cdr3_aa: CASSVDGGPGYTF
v_call: TRBV9
cdr3_length: 13
j_call: TRBJ1-2
d_call: .

cdr3_aa: CSARDIRDEQYF
v_call: TRBV20-1
cdr3_length: 12
j_call: TRBJ2-7
d_call: .

cdr3_aa: CASSLLLAGGPSPTDTQYF
v_call: TRBV27
cdr3_length: 19
j_call: TRBJ2-3
d_call: TRBD2

cdr3_aa: CASSLRRTGGETQYF
v_call: TRBV7-2
cdr3_length: 15
j_call: TRBJ2-5
d_call: TRBD1

cdr3_aa: CASSVGPGSTDTQYF
v_call: TRBV9
cdr3_length: 15
j_call: TRBJ2-3
d_call: .

cdr3_aa: CASSPKGAQGTEAFF
v_call: TRBV7-9
cdr3_length: 15
j_call: TRBJ1-1
d_call: TRBD1

cdr3_aa: CASSPSYAEQFF
v_call: TRBV18
cdr3_length: 12
j_call: TRBJ2-1
d_call: .

cdr3_aa: CASKGGRPDPTDTQYF
v_call: TRBV6-1
cdr3_length: 16
j_call: TRBJ2-3
d_call: .

cdr3_aa: CASSVGDGPYNEQFF
v_call: TRBV9
cdr3_length: 15
j_call: TRBJ2-1
d_call: .

cdr3_aa: CARSYDEQFF
v_call: TRBV5-3
cdr3_length: 10
j_call: TRBJ2-1
d_call: .

cdr3_aa: CAITQTLQSSYNEQFF
v_call: TRBV10-3
cdr3_length: 16
j_call: TRBJ2-1
d_call: .

cdr3_aa: CASSWDDSRPSYNEQFF
v_call: TRBV5-1
cdr3_length: 17
j_call: TRBJ2-1
d_call: .

cdr3_aa: CSARQSGGYGYTF
v_call: TRBV20-1
cdr3_length: 13
j_call: TRBJ1-2
d_call: TRBD1

cdr3_aa: CASSQRDFTDTQYF
v_call: TRBV4-2
cdr3_length: 14
j_call: TRBJ2-3
d_call: .

cdr3_aa: CASSPSASGGLFSTDTQYF
v_call: TRBV18
cdr3_length: 19
j_call: TRBJ2-3
d_call: TRBD2

cdr3_aa: CASSWTGLTYEQYF
v_call: TRBV7-2
cdr3_length: 14
j_call: TRBJ2-7
d_call: TRBD1

cdr3_aa: CSVEWANYGYTF
v_call: TRBV29-1
cdr3_length: 12
j_call: TRBJ1-2
d_call: .

cdr3_aa: CASSARTGSIYEQYF
v_call: TRBV6-2/TRBV6-3
cdr3_length: 15
j_call: TRBJ2-7
d_call: TRBD1

cdr3_aa: CASSQLKQVTNTDTQYF
v_call: TRBV4-1
cdr3_length: 17
j_call: TRBJ2-3
d_call: .

cdr3_aa: CATSRSKQGPYEQYF
v_call: TRBV15
cdr3_length: 15
j_call: TRBJ2-7
d_call: .

cdr3_aa: CASSPLLDPTGRGGAFF
v_call: TRBV18
cdr3_length: 17
j_call: TRBJ1-1
d_call: .

cdr3_aa: CASSYPQGTNTEAFF
v_call: TRBV6-2/TRBV6-3
cdr3_length: 15
j_call: TRBJ1-1
d_call: .

cdr3_aa: CASSLGWDPAKNIQYF
v_call: TRBV5-6
cdr3_length: 16
j_call: TRBJ2-4
d_call: .

cdr3_aa: CSAPRLAGVGETQYF
v_call: TRBV20-1
cdr3_length: 15
j_call: TRBJ2-5
d_call: TRBD2

cdr3_aa: CAIGQKETQYF
v_call: TRBV10-3
cdr3_length: 11
j_call: TRBJ2-5
d_call: .

cdr3_aa: CASSLVQGGPYEQYF
v_call: TRBV7-9
cdr3_length: 15
j_call: TRBJ2-7
d_call: .

cdr3_aa: CSVLSRQQGIGEAFF
v_call: TRBV29-1
cdr3_length: 15
j_call: TRBJ1-1
d_call: .

cdr3_aa: CASSLFGTSYEQYF
v_call: TRBV7-2
cdr3_length: 14
j_call: TRBJ2-7
d_call: .

cdr3_aa: CASRKGSKNIQYF
v_call: TRBV28
cdr3_length: 13
j_call: TRBJ2-4
d_call: .

cdr3_aa: CASSLVGLPNNEQFF
v_call: TRBV7-9
cdr3_length: 15
j_call: TRBJ2-1
d_call: .

cdr3_aa: CSATRQGPYYGYTF
v_call: TRBV20-1
cdr3_length: 14
j_call: TRBJ1-2
d_call: TRBD1

cdr3_aa: CASSYSDRELGYGYTF
v_call: TRBV6-5
cdr3_length: 16
j_call: TRBJ1-2
d_call: TRBD1

cdr3_aa: CASSSREVTDTQYF
v_call: TRBV12-3/TRBV12-4
cdr3_length: 14
j_call: TRBJ2-3
d_call: .

cdr3_aa: CASSLVGLGETQYF
v_call: TRBV7-2
cdr3_length: 14
j_call: TRBJ2-5
d_call: TRBD2

cdr3_aa: CSALAYTDTQYF
v_call: TRBV20-1
cdr3_length: 12
j_call: TRBJ2-3
d_call: .

cdr3_aa: CASRTDRVVHEQYF
v_call: TRBV12-3/TRBV12-4
cdr3_length: 14
j_call: TRBJ2-7
d_call: TRBD1

cdr3_aa: CASSQAGENIQYF
v_call: TRBV4-3
cdr3_length: 13
j_call: TRBJ2-4
d_call: .

cdr3_aa: CASSLLPLSTDTQYF
v_call: TRBV5-1
cdr3_length: 15
j_call: TRBJ2-3
d_call: .